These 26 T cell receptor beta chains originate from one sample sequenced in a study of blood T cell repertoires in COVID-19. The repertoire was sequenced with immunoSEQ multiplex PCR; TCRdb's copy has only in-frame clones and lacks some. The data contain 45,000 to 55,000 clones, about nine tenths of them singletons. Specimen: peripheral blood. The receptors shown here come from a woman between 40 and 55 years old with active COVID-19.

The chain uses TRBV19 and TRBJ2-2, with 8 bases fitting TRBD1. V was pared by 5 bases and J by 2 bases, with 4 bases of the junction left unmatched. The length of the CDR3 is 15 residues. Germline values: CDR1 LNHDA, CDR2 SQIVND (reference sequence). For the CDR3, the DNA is TGTGCCAGTAGTCGGGACAGGCTTAACACCGGGGAGCTGTTTTTT. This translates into CASSRDRLNTGELFF.

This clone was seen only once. The DNA of the CDR3 is TGTGCCAGCAGCTTGGTTGGGACAGGAATAAACTATGGCTACACCTTC. Its translation is CASSLVGTGINYGYTF. The chain is built from TRBV5-6 and TRBJ1-2; 8 positions agree with TRBD1. The CDR3 loop spans 16 amino acids. CDR1 is SGHDT and CDR2 is YYEEEE in the germline V gene. V gave up 0 bases and J gave up 2 bases; unmatched junction bases: 6. Drawing the rest from reference TRBV5-6 and TRBJ1-2, the complete variable domain is DAGVTQSPTHLIKTRGQQVTLRCSPKSGHDTVSWYQQALGQGPQFIFQYYEEEERQRGNFPDRFSGHQFPNYSSELNVNALLLGDSALYLCASSLVGTGINYGYTFGSGTRLTVV.

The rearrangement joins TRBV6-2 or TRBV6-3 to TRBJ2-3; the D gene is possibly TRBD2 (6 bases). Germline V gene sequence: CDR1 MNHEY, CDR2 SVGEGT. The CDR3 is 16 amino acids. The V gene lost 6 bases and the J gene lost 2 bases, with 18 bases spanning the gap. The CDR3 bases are TGTGCCAGCAGCCTAGCCGGCGTAGCGGCCACAGATACGCAGTATTTT. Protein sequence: CASSLAGVAATDTQYF.

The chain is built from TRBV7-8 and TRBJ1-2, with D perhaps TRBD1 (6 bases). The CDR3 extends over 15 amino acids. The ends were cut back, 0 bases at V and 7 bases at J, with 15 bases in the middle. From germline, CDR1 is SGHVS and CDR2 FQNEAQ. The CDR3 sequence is CASSLAAYEQGGYTF. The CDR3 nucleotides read TGTGCCAGCAGCTTAGCGGCGTATGAACAGGGTGGCTACACCTTC.

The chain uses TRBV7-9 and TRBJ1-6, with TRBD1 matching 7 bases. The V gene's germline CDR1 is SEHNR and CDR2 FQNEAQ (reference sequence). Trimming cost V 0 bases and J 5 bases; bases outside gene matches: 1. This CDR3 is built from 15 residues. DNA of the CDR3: TGTGCCAGCAGCTTAGCAGGGGGCGATAATTCACCCCTCCACTTT. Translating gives CASSLAGGDNSPLHF.

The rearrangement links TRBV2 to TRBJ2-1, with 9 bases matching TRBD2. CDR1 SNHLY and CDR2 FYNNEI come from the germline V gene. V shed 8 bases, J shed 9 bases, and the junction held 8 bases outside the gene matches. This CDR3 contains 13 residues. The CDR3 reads CASAGGPRVEQFF. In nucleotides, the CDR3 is TGTGCCAGCGCGGGGGGGCCTAGGGTTGAGCAGTTCTTC. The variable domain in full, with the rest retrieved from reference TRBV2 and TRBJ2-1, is EPEVTQTPSHQVTQMGQEVILRCVPISNHLYFYWYRQILGQKVEFLVSFYNNEISEKSEIFDDQFSVERPDGSNFTLKIRSTKLEDSAMYFCASAGGPRVEQFFGPGTRLTVL.

The CDR3 DNA is TGTGCCAGCAGTGAACAGGGTTTTGGGGCCAACGTCCTGACTTTC. This sequence encodes CASSEQGFGANVLTF. V and J are TRBV25-1 and TRBJ2-6; TRBD1 might be the D (5 bases). CDR3 length equals 15 residues. Trimming pared 2 bases from V and 3 bases from J, leaving 8 bases between. The germline V gene encodes CDR1 MGHDK and CDR2 SYGVNS.

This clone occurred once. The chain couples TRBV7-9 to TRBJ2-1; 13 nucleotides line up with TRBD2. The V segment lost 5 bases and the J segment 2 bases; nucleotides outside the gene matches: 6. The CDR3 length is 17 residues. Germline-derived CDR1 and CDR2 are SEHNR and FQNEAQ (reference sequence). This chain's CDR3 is CASSLTSGGATYNEQFF. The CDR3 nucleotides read TGTGCCAGCAGCCTTACTAGCGGGGGGGCGACCTACAATGAGCAGTTCTTC.

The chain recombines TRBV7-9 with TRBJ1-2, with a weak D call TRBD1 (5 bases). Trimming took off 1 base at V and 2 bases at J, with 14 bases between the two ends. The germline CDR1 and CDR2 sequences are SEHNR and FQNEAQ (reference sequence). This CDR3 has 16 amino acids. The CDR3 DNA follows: TGTGCCAGCAGCTTAGGTCTAGGGGTCGGAAACTATGGCTACACCTTC. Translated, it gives CASSLGLGVGNYGYTF. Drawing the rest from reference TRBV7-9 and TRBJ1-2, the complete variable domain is DTGVSQNPRHKITKRGQNVTFRCDPISEHNRLYWYRQTLGQGPEFLTYFQNEAQLEKSRLLSDRFSAERPKGSFSTLEIQRTEQGDSAMYLCASSLGLGVGNYGYTFGSGTRLTVV.

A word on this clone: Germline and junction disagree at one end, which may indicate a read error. CDR3 nucleotide sequence: TGTGCCAGCTCTCCACCCAGGGTCAACGGGGAGCTGTTTTTT. Protein product: CASSPPRVNGELFF. The V gene is TRBV18, the J gene TRBJ2-2; tentatively, D is TRBD1 (5 bases). The CDR3 consists of 14 residues. The germline CDR1 and CDR2 sequences are KGHSH and LQKENI.

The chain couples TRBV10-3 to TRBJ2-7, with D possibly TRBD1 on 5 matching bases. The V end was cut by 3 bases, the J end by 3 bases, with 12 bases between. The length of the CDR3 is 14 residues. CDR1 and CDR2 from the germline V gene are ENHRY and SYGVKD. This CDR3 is CAISDSVGDYEQYF. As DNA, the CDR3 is TGTGCCATCAGTGACTCAGTAGGGGACTACGAGCAGTACTTC.

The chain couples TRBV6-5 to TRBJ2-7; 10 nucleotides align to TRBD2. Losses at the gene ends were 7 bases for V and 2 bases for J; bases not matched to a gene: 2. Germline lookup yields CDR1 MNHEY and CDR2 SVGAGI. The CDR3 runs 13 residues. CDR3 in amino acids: CASKSGGAYEQYF. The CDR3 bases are TGTGCCAGCAAGAGCGGGGGGGCCTACGAGCAGTACTTC.

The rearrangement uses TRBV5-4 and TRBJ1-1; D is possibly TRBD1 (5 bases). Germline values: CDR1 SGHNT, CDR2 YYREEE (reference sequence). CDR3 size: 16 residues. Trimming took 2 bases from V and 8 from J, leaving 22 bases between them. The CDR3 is CASSLGLLGDSFEAFF. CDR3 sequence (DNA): TGTGCCAGCAGCTTAGGACTTTTGGGGGACTCCTTCGAAGCTTTCTTT.

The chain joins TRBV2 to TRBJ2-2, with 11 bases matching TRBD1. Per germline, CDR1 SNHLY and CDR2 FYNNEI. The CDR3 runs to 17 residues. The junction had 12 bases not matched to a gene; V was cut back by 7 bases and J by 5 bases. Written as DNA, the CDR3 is TGTGCCAGCACTAAGGACAGGGGGCGGTTTCTTACCGGGGAGCTGTTTTTT. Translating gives CASTKDRGRFLTGELFF. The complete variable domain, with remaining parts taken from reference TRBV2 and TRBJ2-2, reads EPEVTQTPSHQVTQMGQEVILRCVPISNHLYFYWYRQILGQKVEFLVSFYNNEISEKSEIFDDQFSVERPDGSNFTLKIRSTKLEDSAMYFCASTKDRGRFLTGELFFGEGSRLTVL.

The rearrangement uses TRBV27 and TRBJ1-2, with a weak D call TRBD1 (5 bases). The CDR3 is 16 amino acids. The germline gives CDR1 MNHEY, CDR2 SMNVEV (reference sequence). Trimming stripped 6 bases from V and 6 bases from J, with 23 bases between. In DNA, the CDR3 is TGTGCCAGCAGCTCCGCCCTCGGGGGGGGGTTGGATGGCTACACCTTC. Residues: CASSSALGGGLDGYTF.

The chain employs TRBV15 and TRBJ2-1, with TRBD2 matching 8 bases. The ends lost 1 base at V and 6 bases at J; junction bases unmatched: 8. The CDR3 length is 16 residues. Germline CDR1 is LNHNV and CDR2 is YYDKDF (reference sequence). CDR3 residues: CATSRVGTRFPNEQFF. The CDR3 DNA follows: TGTGCCACCAGCAGAGTTGGGACTAGATTCCCCAATGAGCAGTTCTTC.

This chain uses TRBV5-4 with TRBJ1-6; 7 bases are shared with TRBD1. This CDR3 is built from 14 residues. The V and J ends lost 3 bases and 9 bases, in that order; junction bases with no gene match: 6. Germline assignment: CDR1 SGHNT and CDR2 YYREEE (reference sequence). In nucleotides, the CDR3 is TGTGCCAGCAGCTCGAAGGGGGCGGGTTCACCCCTCCACTTT. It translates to CASSSKGAGSPLHF.

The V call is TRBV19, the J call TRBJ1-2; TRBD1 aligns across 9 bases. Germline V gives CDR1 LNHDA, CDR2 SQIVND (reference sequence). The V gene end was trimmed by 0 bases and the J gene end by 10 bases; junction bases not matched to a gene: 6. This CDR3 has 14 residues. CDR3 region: CASSIEGTGSSYTF. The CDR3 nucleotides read TGTGCCAGTAGTATAGAGGGGACAGGGAGTTCCTACACCTTC.

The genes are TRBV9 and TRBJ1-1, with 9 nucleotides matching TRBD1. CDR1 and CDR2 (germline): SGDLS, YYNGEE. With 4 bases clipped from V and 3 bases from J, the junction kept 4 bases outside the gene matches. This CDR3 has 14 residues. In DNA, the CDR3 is TGTGCCAGCAGCCCCCGACAGGGGGACACTGAAGCTTTCTTT. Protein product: CASSPRQGDTEAFF.

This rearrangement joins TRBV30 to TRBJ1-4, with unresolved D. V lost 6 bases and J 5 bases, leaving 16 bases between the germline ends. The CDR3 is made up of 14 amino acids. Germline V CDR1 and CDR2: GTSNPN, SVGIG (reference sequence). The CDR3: CACTNGSSNEKLFF. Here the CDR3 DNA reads TGTGCCTGTACTAACGGCAGCTCAAATGAAAAACTGTTTTTT.

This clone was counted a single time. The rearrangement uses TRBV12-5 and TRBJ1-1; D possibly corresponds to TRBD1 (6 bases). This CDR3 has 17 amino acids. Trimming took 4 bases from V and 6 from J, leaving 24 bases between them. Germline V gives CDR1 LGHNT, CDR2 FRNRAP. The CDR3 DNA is TGTGCTAGTGGTTCCGAGGCGCGGGGGGCTTACTTAGCTGAAGCTTTCTTT. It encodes CASGSEARGAYLAEAFF. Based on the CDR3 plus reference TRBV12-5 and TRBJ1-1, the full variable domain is DARVTQTPRHKVTEMGQEVTMRCQPILGHNTVFWYRQTMMQGLELLAYFRNRAPLDDSGMPKDRFSAEMPDATLATLKIQPSEPRDSAVYFCASGSEARGAYLAEAFFGQGTRLTVV.

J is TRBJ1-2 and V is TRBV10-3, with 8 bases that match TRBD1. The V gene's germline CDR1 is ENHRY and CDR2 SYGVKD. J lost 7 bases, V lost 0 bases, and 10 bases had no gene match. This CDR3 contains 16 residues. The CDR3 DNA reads TGTGCCATCAGTGAGTCTAGTTTAAGGACAGGGACTGGCTACACCTTC. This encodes CAISESSLRTGTGYTF.

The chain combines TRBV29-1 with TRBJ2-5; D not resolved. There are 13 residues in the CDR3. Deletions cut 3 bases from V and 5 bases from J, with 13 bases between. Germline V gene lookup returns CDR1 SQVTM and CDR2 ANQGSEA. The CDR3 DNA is TGCAGCGTTGAGGGTGCCTCGCGGGAGACCCAGTACTTC. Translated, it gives CSVEGASRETQYF.

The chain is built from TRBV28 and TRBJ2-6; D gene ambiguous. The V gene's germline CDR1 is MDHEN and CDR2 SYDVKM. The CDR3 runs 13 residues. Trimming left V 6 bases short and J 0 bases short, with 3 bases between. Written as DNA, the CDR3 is TGTGCCAGCAGCCTCTCTGGGGCCAACGTCCTGACTTTC. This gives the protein CASSLSGANVLTF.

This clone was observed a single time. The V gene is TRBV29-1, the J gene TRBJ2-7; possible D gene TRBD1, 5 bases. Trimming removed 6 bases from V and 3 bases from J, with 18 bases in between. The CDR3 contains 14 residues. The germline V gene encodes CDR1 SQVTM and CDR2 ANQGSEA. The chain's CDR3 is CSVRMDTESYEQYF. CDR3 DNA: TGCAGCGTGCGGATGGACACGGAGAGCTACGAGCAGTACTTC.

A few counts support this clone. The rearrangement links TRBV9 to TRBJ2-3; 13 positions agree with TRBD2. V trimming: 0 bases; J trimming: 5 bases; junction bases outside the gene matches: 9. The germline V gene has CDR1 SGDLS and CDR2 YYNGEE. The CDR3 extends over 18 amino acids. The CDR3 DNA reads TGTGCCAGCAGCGTAGCTATAGGGACTAGCGGGGAGTTAGATACGCAGTATTTT. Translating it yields CASSVAIGTSGELDTQYF.